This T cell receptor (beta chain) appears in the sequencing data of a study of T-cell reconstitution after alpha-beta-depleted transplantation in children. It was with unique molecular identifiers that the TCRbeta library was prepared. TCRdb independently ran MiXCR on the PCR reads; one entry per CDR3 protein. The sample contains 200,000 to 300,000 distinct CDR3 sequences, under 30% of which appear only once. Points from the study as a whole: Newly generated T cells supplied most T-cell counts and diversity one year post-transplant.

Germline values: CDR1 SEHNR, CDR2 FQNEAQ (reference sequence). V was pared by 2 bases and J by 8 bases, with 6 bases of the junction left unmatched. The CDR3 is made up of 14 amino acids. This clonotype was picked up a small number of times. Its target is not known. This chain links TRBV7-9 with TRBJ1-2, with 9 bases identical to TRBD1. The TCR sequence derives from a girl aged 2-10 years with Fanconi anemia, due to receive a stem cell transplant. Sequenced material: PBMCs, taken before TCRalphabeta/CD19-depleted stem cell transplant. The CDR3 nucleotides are TGTGCCAGCAGCTTATGGGACAGGGATGAGGGCTACACCTTC. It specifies CASSLWDRDEGYTF.